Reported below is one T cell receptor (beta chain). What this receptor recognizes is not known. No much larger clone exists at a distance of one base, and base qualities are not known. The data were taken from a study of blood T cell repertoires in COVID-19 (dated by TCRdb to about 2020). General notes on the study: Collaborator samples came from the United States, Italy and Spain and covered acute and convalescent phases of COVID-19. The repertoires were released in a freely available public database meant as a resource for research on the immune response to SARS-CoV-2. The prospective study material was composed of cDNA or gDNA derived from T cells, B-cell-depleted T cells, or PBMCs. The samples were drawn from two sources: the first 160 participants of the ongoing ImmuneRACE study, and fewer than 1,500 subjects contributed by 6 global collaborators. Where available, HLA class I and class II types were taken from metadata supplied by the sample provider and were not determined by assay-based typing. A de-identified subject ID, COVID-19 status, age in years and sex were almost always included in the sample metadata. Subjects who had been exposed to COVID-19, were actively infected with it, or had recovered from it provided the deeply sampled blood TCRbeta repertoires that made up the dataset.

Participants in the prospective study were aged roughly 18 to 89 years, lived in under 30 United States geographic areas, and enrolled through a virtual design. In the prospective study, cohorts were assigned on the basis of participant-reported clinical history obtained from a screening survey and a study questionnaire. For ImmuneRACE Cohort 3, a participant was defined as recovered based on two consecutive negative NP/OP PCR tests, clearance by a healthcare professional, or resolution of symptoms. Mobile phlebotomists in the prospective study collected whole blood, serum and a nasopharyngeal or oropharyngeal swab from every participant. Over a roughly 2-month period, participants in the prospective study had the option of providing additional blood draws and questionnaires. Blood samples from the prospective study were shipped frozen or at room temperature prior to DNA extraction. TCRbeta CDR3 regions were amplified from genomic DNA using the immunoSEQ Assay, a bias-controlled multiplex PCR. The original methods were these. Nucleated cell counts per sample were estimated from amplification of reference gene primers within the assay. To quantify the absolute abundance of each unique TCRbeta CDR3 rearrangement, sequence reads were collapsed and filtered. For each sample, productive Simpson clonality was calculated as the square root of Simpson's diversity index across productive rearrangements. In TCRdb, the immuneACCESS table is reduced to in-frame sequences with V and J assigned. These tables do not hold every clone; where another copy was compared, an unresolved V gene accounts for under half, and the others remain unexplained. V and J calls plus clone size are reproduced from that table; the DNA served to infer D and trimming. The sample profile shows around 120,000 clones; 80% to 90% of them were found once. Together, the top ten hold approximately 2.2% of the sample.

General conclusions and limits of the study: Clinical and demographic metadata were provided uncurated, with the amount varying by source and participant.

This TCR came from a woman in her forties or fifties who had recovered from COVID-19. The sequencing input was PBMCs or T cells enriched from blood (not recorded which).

The CDR3 loop reads CASSLAQGGVETQYF. The bases read TGTGCCAGCAGCTTAGCCCAAGGAGGGGTGGAGACCCAGTACTTC. The chain links TRBV7-2 with TRBJ2-5; the best D guess is TRBD2, with 6 bases matching. The CDR3, from cysteine to phenylalanine, totals 15 residues. The kept DNA is CDR3 alone, 45 bases in frame from the first base. According to the germline V gene, CDR1 reads SGHTA and CDR2 reads FQGNSA. Trimming at the junction amounts to 0 bases on V and 5 bases on J, and the germline ends lie 13 bases apart.